This T cell receptor (beta chain) was sequenced for a study of blood T cell repertoires in COVID-19. In the original workflow: Reference gene primers were amplified, and this amplification served to estimate nucleated cell counts. Produced via immunoSEQ multiplex PCR; TCRdb's table is partial and in-frame only. The V and J calls and clone size are taken from that table; D and trimming were inferred from the DNA. The table lists approximately 260,000 clones, about four fifths of them singletons, with around 9.9% in the top ten. V was pared by 0 bases and J by 0 bases, with 8 bases between. Germline-derived CDR1 and CDR2 are GTSNPN and SVGIG (reference sequence). This CDR3 is built from 15 residues.

The chain employs TRBV30 and TRBJ1-4; unclear D gene. The sequenced sample was peripheral blood. This TCR was sampled from an elderly woman with acute or convalescent COVID-19. Here the CDR3 reads CAWSVSAATNEKLFF. In nucleotides, the CDR3 is TGTGCCTGGAGTGTAAGCGCGGCAACTAATGAAAAACTGTTTTTT.